This TCR beta chain was found in a study of blood T cell repertoires in COVID-19. At the level of the study: Samples came from the United States, Italy and Spain, spanning acute and convalescent COVID-19. The analysed material was cDNA or gDNA that came from T cells, B-cell-depleted T cells, or PBMCs.

This clone is medium-sized by share. The CDR3 is 15 residues long. Germline CDR1 PRHDT, CDR2 FYEKMQ (reference sequence). The V and J ends lost 4 bases and 5 bases, in that order; junction bases with no gene match: 5. Per the study methods: Scientists estimated how many nucleated cells there were by amplifying reference gene primers. Measured with immunoSEQ multiplex PCR; TCRdb has only the in-frame clones, and not every one. V and J calls and clone size follow that table, whereas D and trimming were derived from the DNA. The sample consists of over 30,000 clones, roughly four fifths of them appearing once.

This receptor was obtained from a man aged 50 or older with acute or convalescent COVID-19. The chain combines TRBV13 with TRBJ2-7; 13 bases are a match to TRBD2. What was sequenced was peripheral blood. The CDR3 DNA is TGTGCCAGCAGCTCTGGACTAGCGGGAGTGCACGAGCAGTACTTC. Residues: CASSSGLAGVHEQYF.